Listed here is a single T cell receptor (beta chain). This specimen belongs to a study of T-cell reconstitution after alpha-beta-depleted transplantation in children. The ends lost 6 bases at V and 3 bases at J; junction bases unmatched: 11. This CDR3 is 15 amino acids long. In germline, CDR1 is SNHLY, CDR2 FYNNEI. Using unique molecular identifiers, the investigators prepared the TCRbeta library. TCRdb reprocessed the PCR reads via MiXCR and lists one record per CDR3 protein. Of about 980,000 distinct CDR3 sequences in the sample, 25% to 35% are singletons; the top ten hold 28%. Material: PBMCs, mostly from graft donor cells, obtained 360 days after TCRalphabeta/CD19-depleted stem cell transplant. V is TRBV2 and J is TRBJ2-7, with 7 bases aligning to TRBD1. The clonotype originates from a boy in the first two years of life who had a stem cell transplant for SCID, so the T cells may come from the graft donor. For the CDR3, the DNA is TGTGCCAGCAGGGGACGACAGGGAATGAGCTACGAGCAGTACTTC. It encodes CASRGRQGMSYEQYF.